Each of the 6 T cell receptor beta chains below was sequenced from the same sample in a study of metastatic and nonmetastatic thyroid tumors. Every patient underwent thyroid surgery untreated. TCRdb re-processed the PCR reads through MiXCR. The table shows 13,000 or so clones, with 25% to 30% occurring only once. The source material was tumor tissue. All receptors derive from a female donor with papillary thyroid cancer or a benign thyroid nodule (not recorded which). Some clones in this sample may be carry-over from other donors' samples.

As to this clone: This may be a read error: a much more frequent sequence differs by one nucleotide. The chain joins TRBV5-1 to TRBJ2-3; D remains unclear. Germline V gene data show CDR1 as SGHRS and CDR2 as YFSETQ. This CDR3 has 14 amino acids. V lost 5 bases and J 2 bases, leaving 12 bases between the germline ends. CDR3 nucleotide sequence: TGCGCCAGCAGTTTTTGCGGCACCACAGATACGCAGTATTTT. Translation gives CASSFCGTTDTQYF.

V and J are TRBV28 and TRBJ2-5, with TRBD2 matching over 10 bases. Per germline, CDR1 MDHEN and CDR2 SYDVKM. V shed 6 bases and J 3 bases; nucleotides not matched to a gene: 7. This CDR3 has 15 residues. The chain's CDR3 is CASSLASGSKETQYF. DNA of the CDR3: TGTGCCAGCAGCTTGGCTAGCGGGAGTAAAGAGACCCAGTACTTC. Based on the CDR3 plus reference TRBV28 and TRBJ2-5, the full variable domain is DVKVTQSSRYLVKRTGEKVFLECVQDMDHENMFWYRQDPGLGLRLIYFSYDVKMKEKGDIPEGYSVSREKKERFSLILESASTNQTSMYLCASSLASGSKETQYFGPGTRLLVL.

This clone is medium-sized. The rearrangement links TRBV24-1 to TRBJ2-2; D is possibly TRBD1 (5 bases). CDR1 is KGHDR, CDR2 SFDVKD, per germline. V was cut by 4 bases and J by 4 bases, with 12 bases left in between. CDR3 length: 15 amino acids. DNA of the CDR3: TGTGCCACCAGTGACATGGACACCTCCACCGGGGAGCTGTTTTTT. This gives the protein CATSDMDTSTGELFF.

This clone was picked up many times. This chain links TRBV5-1 with TRBJ2-3; TRBD2 is a possible D gene (6 bases). Germline lookup yields CDR1 SGHRS and CDR2 YFSETQ. V was trimmed by 4 bases and J by 3 bases, leaving 21 bases between them. CDR3 size: 17 residues. The CDR3 DNA follows: TGCGCCAGCAGCCTCCGATCTGGGGGGAGGTCAACAGATACGCAGTATTTT. The encoded protein is CASSLRSGGRSTDTQYF.

On this clone itself: Likely a read error: the CDR3 ends without its conserved phenylalanine or tryptophan. The J gene is TRBJ2-1, the V gene TRBV11-2; D could derive from TRBD1 or TRBD2 (5 bases each). Trimming removed 5 bases from V and 5 bases from J, with 16 bases in between. The germline V gene has CDR1 SGHAT and CDR2 FQNNGV. The CDR3 is 15 amino acids. The CDR3 region is CASSLRLGDDNEQFY. In DNA, the CDR3 is TGTGCCAGCAGCCTGAGATTAGGGGACGACAATGAGCAGTTCTAC.

V gene TRBV6-1 combines with J gene TRBJ2-7, with TRBD1 matching over 9 bases. The CDR3 totals 16 residues. V dropped 6 bases and J dropped 4; count of bases not matched to a gene: 13. Germline CDR1 and CDR2: MNHNS and SASEGT. The CDR3 DNA is TGTGCCAGCAGAGGGACGAACAGGGGGCTTACATACGAGCAGTACTTC. Its translation: CASRGTNRGLTYEQYF.